The present T cell receptor beta chain was sequenced within a study of shared clonotypes between healthy human individuals. Overall study findings and caveats: Large depth notwithstanding, sorted-subset sequencing proved incomplete by rarefaction.

Deep level was the assay's run setting. TCRdb keeps only in-frame clones here, not all; method: immunoSEQ multiplex PCR. The table shows 2 million to 3 million clones, with approximately 93% occurring only once. The donor cohort consisted entirely of Caucasian adults residing in Nashville, Tennessee. With respect to this clone: Antigen: not known.

With V trimmed by 5 bases and J by 6 bases, 8 bases remained unmatched. The CDR3 has 14 residues. Germline assignment: CDR1 MNHNY and CDR2 SVGAGI (reference sequence). Material for sequencing was naive CD4+ T cells from PBMCs. Subset noted: CD45RA+ positively selected. The origin of this receptor is a man younger than 35 in good health. Some clones in this sample may be carry-over from other donors' samples. The J gene is TRBJ1-2, the V gene TRBV6-6; TRBD1 aligns across 8 bases. The CDR3 DNA reads TGTGCCAGCAGTCTCCCGGACAGGGTCGATGGCTACACCTTC. Its translation is CASSLPDRVDGYTF.